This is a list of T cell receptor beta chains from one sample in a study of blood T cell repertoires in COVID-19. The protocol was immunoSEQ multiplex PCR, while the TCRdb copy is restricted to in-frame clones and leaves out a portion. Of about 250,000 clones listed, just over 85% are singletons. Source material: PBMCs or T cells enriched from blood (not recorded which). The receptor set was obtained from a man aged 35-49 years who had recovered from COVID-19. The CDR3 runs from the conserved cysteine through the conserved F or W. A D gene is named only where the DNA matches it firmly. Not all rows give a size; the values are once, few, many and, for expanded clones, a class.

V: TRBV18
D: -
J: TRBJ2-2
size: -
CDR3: CASSQGPNTGELFF
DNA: TGTGCCAGCTCCCAGGGGCCTAACACCGGGGAGCTGTTTTTT

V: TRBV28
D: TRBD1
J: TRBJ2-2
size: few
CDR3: CASSLRDRVTGELFF
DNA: TGTGCCAGCAGTCTCCGGGACAGGGTCACCGGGGAGCTGTTTTTT

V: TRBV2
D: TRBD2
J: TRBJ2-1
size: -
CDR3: CARATSGGPPYNEQFF
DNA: TGTGCCAGGGCGACTAGCGGGGGACCCCCCTACAATGAGCAGTTCTTC

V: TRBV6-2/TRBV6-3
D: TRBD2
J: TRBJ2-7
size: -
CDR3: CASSALAGGKYEQYF
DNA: TGTGCCAGCAGTGCACTAGCGGGAGGAAAGTACGAGCAGTACTTC

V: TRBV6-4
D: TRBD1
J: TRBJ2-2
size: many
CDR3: CASSAGTGNTGELFF
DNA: TGTGCCAGCAGTGCCGGGACAGGGAACACCGGGGAGCTGTTTTTT

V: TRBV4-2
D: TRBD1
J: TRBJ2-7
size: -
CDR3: CASSQDPGQVYEQYF
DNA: TGTGCCAGCAGCCAAGATCCTGGACAGGTCTACGAGCAGTACTTC

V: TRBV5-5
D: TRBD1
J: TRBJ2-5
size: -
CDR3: CASSITGTVSQETQYF
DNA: TGTGCCAGCAGTATTACCGGGACAGTAAGCCAAGAGACCCAGTACTTC

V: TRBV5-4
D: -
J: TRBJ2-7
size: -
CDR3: CASSLVWSQGGEQYF
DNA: TGTGCCAGCAGCTTGGTATGGTCCCAAGGAGGCGAGCAGTACTTC

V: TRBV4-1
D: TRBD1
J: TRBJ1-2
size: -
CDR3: CASSHRTGSNYGYTF
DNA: TGCGCCAGCAGCCACAGGACAGGTTCTAACTATGGCTACACCTTC

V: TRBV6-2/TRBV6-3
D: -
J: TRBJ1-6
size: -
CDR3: CASSKTSATSSYNSPLHF
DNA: TGTGCCAGCAGCAAAACCAGCGCTACGAGCTCCTATAATTCACCCCTCCACTTT

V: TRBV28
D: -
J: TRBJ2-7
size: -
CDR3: CASAGQLRYEQYF
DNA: TGTGCCAGCGCCGGACAGTTGCGGTACGAGCAGTACTTC

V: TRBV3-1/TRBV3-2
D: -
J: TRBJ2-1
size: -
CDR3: CASSQDVTNNEQFF
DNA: TGTGCCAGCAGCCAAGATGTTACTAACAATGAGCAGTTCTTC

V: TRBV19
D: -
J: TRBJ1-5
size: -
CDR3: CASTRWAGNQPQHF
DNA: TGTGCCAGTACCCGGTGGGCTGGCAATCAGCCCCAGCATTTT

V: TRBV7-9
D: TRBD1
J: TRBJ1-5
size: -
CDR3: CASSFGSQGRNQPQHF
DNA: TGTGCCAGCAGCTTTGGGTCACAGGGGCGAAATCAGCCCCAGCATTTT

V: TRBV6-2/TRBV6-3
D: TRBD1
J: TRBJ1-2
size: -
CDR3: CASSYSRDRGDYGYTF
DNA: TGTGCCAGCAGTTACTCGAGGGACAGGGGGGACTATGGCTACACCTTC